This entry features one T cell receptor beta chain sequence. Its matching antigen is unknown. The CDR3 spans 13 residues. CDR1 and CDR2 from the germline V gene are SNHLY and FYNNEI. Between the trimmed V and J ends, which lost 2 bases and 8 bases, there was a span of 12 bases. It was with 60 Vbeta and 13 Jbeta primers that the PCR ran. TCRdb keeps only in-frame clones here, not all; method: immunoSEQ multiplex PCR. Among about 150,000 clones listed, 60% to 70% were seen once. The data were obtained in a study of cytomegalovirus exposure and HLA in healthy donors. Broader study findings: Clonal expansion was found to be greater in HLA-associated TCR beta chains than in equally common others in a later analysis.

The TCR was taken from a woman in her sixties in good health and CMV-seropositive. The chain joins TRBV2 to TRBJ1-2, with D possibly TRBD1 on 5 matching bases. The sequenced sample consisted of PBMCs. CDR3: CASSEKGAWGYTF. The CDR3, as DNA: TGTGCCAGCAGTGAAAAAGGGGCTTGGGGCTACACCTTC.